The rows below give T cell receptor beta chains drawn from one sample of a study of radiotherapy plus CTLA-4 blockade in lung cancer. Here immunoSEQ multiplex PCR was the method, and the copy in TCRdb shows in-frame clones only, minus some. The sample lists tens of thousands of clones; around 79% were seen once. Source: peripheral blood, taken from a patient treated with radiotherapy plus ipilimumab. These receptor sequences come from a human donor with non-small cell lung cancer who had a complete response to radiotherapy plus ipilimumab. Both conserved end residues are part of each CDR3. Each record gives: V gene, J gene, clone size, D gene, CDR3 protein, CDR3 DNA. A D gene is named only where the DNA matches it firmly. Rows give clone size only sometimes, using once, few, many, or a class for an expanded clone.

V: TRBV20-1; J: TRBJ2-1; size: .; D: .; CDR3: CSCFGTEQFF; DNA: TGCAGTTGTTTCGGGACAGAGCAGTTCTTC
V: TRBV7-9; J: TRBJ1-1; size: .; D: TRBD1; CDR3: CASSPRTGKTEAFF; DNA: TGTGCCAGCAGCCCCAGGACAGGGAAGACTGAAGCTTTCTTT
V: TRBV6-5; J: TRBJ1-1; size: .; D: .; CDR3: CASRRWRGADTEAFF; DNA: TGTGCCAGCAGGAGGTGGCGGGGCGCAGACACTGAAGCTTTCTTT
V: TRBV6-5; J: TRBJ1-3; size: .; D: .; CDR3: CATRRGSPGNTIYF; DNA: TGTGCCACACGGCGAGGGAGTCCTGGAAACACCATATATTTT
V: TRBV7-9; J: TRBJ1-5; size: .; D: .; CDR3: CASSRPPGPQHF; DNA: TGTGCCAGCAGCCGCCCTCCTGGGCCCCAGCATTTT
V: TRBV25-1; J: TRBJ1-2; size: .; D: .; CDR3: CASSEYMGGGYTF; DNA: TGTGCCAGCAGTGAATATATGGGGGGAGGGTACACCTTC
V: TRBV2; J: TRBJ2-3; size: .; D: .; CDR3: CASSGLHTDTQYF; DNA: TGTGCCAGCAGTGGACTGCACACAGATACGCAGTATTTT
V: TRBV6-5; J: TRBJ2-3; size: .; D: TRBD1; CDR3: CASSGDRVTDTQYF; DNA: TGTGCCAGCAGTGGGGACAGGGTCACAGATACGCAGTATTTT
V: TRBV9; J: TRBJ2-7; size: few; D: .; CDR3: CASSGSSYEQYF; DNA: TGTGCCAGCAGCGGATCGTCCTACGAGCAGTACTTC
V: TRBV28; J: TRBJ1-2; size: .; D: TRBD1; CDR3: CASGSGTGVYGYTF; DNA: TGTGCCAGCGGGTCGGGGACAGGGGTTTATGGCTACACCTTC
V: TRBV5-4; J: TRBJ2-7; size: .; D: .; CDR3: CASSYRDLNEQYF; DNA: TGTGCCAGCAGCTATCGGGACTTGAACGAGCAGTACTTC
V: TRBV7-2; J: TRBJ1-2; size: few; D: .; CDR3: CASSFLTAYGYTF; DNA: TGTGCCAGCAGCTTTTTGACCGCCTATGGCTACACCTTC
V: TRBV6-6; J: TRBJ1-6; size: .; D: .; CDR3: CASSPAGTYSPLHF; DNA: TGTGCCAGCAGTCCCGCCGGGACATATTCACCCCTCCACTTT
V: TRBV12-5; J: TRBJ2-3; size: .; D: .; CDR3: CASGTSPTQRTRDTQYF; DNA: TGTGCTAGTGGAACAAGCCCCACACAGAGGACCCGAGATACGCAGTATTTT
V: TRBV13; J: TRBJ2-5; size: .; D: .; CDR3: CASSLRQETQYF; DNA: TGTGCCAGCAGCTTGCGGCAAGAGACCCAGTACTTC
V: TRBV5-1; J: TRBJ2-1; size: .; D: TRBD2; CDR3: CASSLTPSGANEQFF; DNA: TGCGCCAGCAGCTTGACGCCTAGCGGGGCCAATGAGCAGTTCTTC
V: TRBV30; J: TRBJ1-5; size: .; D: .; CDR3: CAWSGTSKPQHF; DNA: TGTGCCTGGAGTGGGACTTCTAAGCCCCAGCATTTT
V: TRBV13; J: TRBJ1-5; size: few; D: TRBD1; CDR3: CASSSDRGLPQHF; DNA: TGTGCCAGCAGCTCGGACAGGGGTTTACCCCAGCATTTT
V: TRBV10-3; J: TRBJ2-2; size: .; D: TRBD2; CDR3: CAIRGDLNTGELFF; DNA: TGTGCCATCCGGGGGGACCTCAACACCGGGGAGCTGTTTTTT
V: TRBV7-2; J: TRBJ1-5; size: few; D: .; CDR3: CASSSDSPSQPQHF; DNA: TGTGCCAGCAGCTCTGATTCTCCCTCTCAGCCCCAGCATTTT
V: TRBV20-1; J: TRBJ2-1; size: .; D: .; CDR3: CSARVYGEQFF; DNA: TGCAGTGCTAGAGTCTACGGTGAGCAGTTCTTC
V: TRBV12-5; J: TRBJ1-2; size: .; D: .; CDR3: CASGQSNYGYTF; DNA: TGTGCTAGCGGACAGAGTAACTATGGCTACACCTTC
V: TRBV28; J: TRBJ1-2; size: .; D: .; CDR3: CASSLEYGYTF; DNA: TGTGCCAGCAGTTTGGAGTATGGCTACACCTTC
V: TRBV4-3; J: TRBJ2-2; size: .; D: TRBD2; CDR3: CASSQERLAGVDGELFF; DNA: TGCGCCAGCAGCCAAGAAAGACTAGCGGGAGTAGACGGGGAGCTGTTTTTT
V: TRBV30; J: TRBJ1-1; size: .; D: TRBD1; CDR3: CAWTTGGINTEAFF; DNA: TGTGCCTGGACGACAGGGGGCATTAACACTGAAGCTTTCTTT
V: TRBV18; J: TRBJ1-4; size: few; D: .; CDR3: CASSPGSPETNEKLFF; DNA: TGTGCCAGCTCACCTGGCTCACCGGAAACTAATGAAAAACTGTTTTTT
V: TRBV27; J: TRBJ1-1; size: .; D: .; CDR3: CASSLGGEAFF; DNA: TGTGCCAGCAGTTTAGGGGGAGAGGCTTTCTTT
V: TRBV19; J: TRBJ2-1; size: few; D: .; CDR3: CASNNAPHNEQFF; DNA: TGTGCCAGTAACAATGCCCCCCACAATGAGCAGTTCTTC
V: TRBV4-3; J: TRBJ2-4; size: .; D: .; CDR3: CASSQVTQARAVAKNIQYF; DNA: TGCGCCAGCAGCCAAGTAACACAGGCCAGAGCGGTAGCCAAAAACATTCAGTACTTC
V: TRBV15; J: TRBJ2-3; size: few; D: TRBD1; CDR3: CATSKGGQGSDTQYF; DNA: TGTGCCACCAGCAAAGGGGGACAGGGTTCCGATACGCAGTATTTT
V: TRBV11-3; J: TRBJ1-2; size: .; D: TRBD1; CDR3: CASSLFTGDGYTF; DNA: TGTGCCAGCAGCTTATTTACAGGGGATGGCTACACCTTC
V: TRBV6-5; J: TRBJ2-7; size: .; D: .; CDR3: CASSYSQNSYEQYF; DNA: TGTGCCAGCAGTTACTCTCAGAACTCCTACGAGCAGTACTTC
V: TRBV16; J: TRBJ1-5; size: few; D: .; CDR3: CASSLGATNQPQHF; DNA: TGTGCCAGCAGCCTCGGGGCTACGAATCAGCCCCAGCATTTT
V: TRBV7-8; J: TRBJ1-1; size: .; D: TRBD1; CDR3: CASSPYRGRNTEAFF; DNA: TGTGCCAGCAGCCCATACAGGGGGCGAAACACTGAAGCTTTCTTT
V: TRBV10-1; J: TRBJ2-7; size: few; D: TRBD2; CDR3: CASSAGTSVNEQYF; DNA: TGCGCCAGCAGTGCCGGGACTAGCGTCAACGAGCAGTACTTC
V: TRBV7-2; J: TRBJ2-3; size: .; D: .; CDR3: CASSLDIGSADTQYF; DNA: TGTGCCAGCAGCTTAGATATCGGCAGTGCAGATACGCAGTATTTT
V: TRBV7-2; J: TRBJ2-3; size: .; D: .; CDR3: CASSLALPGSDTQYF; DNA: TGTGCCAGCAGCTTAGCACTACCTGGGAGCGATACGCAGTATTTT
V: TRBV4-1; J: TRBJ2-3; size: .; D: TRBD2; CDR3: CASSQAGLGLDTQYF; DNA: TGCGCCAGCAGCCAAGCGGGACTAGGTTTAGATACGCAGTATTTT
V: TRBV15; J: TRBJ2-2; size: .; D: .; CDR3: CATSRDSGAANTGELFF; DNA: TGTGCCACCAGCAGAGATTCAGGGGCCGCGAACACCGGGGAGCTGTTTTTT